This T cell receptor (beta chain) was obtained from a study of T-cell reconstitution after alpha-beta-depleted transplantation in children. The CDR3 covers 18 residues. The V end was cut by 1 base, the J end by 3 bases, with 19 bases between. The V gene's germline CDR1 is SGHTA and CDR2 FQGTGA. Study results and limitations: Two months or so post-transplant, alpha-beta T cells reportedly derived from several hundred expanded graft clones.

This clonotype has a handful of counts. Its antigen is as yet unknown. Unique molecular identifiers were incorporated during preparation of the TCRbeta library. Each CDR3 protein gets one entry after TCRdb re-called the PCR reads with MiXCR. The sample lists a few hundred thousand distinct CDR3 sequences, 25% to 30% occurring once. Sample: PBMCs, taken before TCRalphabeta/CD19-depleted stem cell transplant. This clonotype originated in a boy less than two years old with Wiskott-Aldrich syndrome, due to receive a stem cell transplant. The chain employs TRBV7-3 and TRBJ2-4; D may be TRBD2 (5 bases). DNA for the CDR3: TGTGCCAGCAGCTTAAATGGCTTTGGGTTCCGGGACAAAAACATTCAGTACTTC. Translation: CASSLNGFGFRDKNIQYF.